These T cell receptor beta chains were read from a single sample in a study of T cell repertoires in cytomegalovirus infection. In TCRdb, the reads were re-called with MiXCR into one record per CDR3 protein. The profile shows under 850,000 distinct CDR3 sequences, roughly 36% of them singletons. Sequencing was done on a sample of PBMCs. Receptors were obtained from a human donor in good health (CMV status not recorded). Some clones in this sample may be carry-over from other donors' samples. The CDR3 runs from the conserved cysteine through the conserved F or W. D genes are given only for firm matches. Rows may omit the clone size; those that give it use once, few, many or a size class.

DNA | CDR3 | D | V | size | J
TGTGCCAGCAGAAGGACTAGTTTCTACAATGAGCAGTTCTTC | CASRRTSFYNEQFF | TRBD2 | TRBV28 | NA | TRBJ2-1
TGTGCCAGCAGTCCAAACCTCGGGTACAATGAGCAGTTCTTC | CASSPNLGYNEQFF | NA | TRBV2 | NA | TRBJ2-1
TGTGCCAGCAGCTTCCGCGGATCAGCTAACTATGGCTACACCTTC | CASSFRGSANYGYTF | NA | TRBV5-5 | NA | TRBJ1-2
TGTGCCACCGCACTCGGGAGTTCATCCTACAATGAGCAGTTCTTC | CATALGSSSYNEQFF | NA | TRBV27 | NA | TRBJ2-1
TGTGCCAGCAACCAGGGCCGCTATGGCTACACCTTC | CASNQGRYGYTF | NA | TRBV28 | NA | TRBJ1-2
TGTGCCAGCATCGGGACGACCGGGGAGCTGTTTTTT | CASIGTTGELFF | NA | TRBV25-1 | few | TRBJ2-2
TGTGCCAGCAGTTTCCCAGGTTGGGATACGCAGTATTTT | CASSFPGWDTQYF | NA | TRBV28 | few | TRBJ2-3
TGCGCCAGCACCAGGGCCCTCGATCGCAATCAGCCCCAGCATTTT | CASTRALDRNQPQHF | NA | TRBV10-2 | NA | TRBJ1-5
TGTGCCAGCAGCGTAGGACAGGGGGGGACCCCTCTTCACATGAACACTGAAGCTTTCTTT | CASSVGQGGTPLHMNTEAFF | TRBD1 | TRBV7-6 | many | TRBJ1-1
TGCGCCAGCAGCCAAGATAGCCGTCCACCGGGTGGCTACACCTTC | CASSQDSRPPGGYTF | NA | TRBV4-1 | NA | TRBJ1-2
TGTGCCAGCAGTTTAGTTGCAGGGCCCAAGGAGACCCAGTACTTC | CASSLVAGPKETQYF | NA | TRBV27 | few | TRBJ2-5
TGCAGTGCCGCCCGACTAGCAGCCCAAGAGACCCAGTACTTC | CSAARLAAQETQYF | TRBD2 | TRBV20-1 | NA | TRBJ2-5
TGTGCCAGCAGTCAGGCGGCAGGTCTGAACACTGAAGCTTTCTTT | CASSQAAGLNTEAFF | NA | TRBV12-3/TRBV12-4 | few | TRBJ1-1
TGTGCCAGCAGTTACGGACAGGGTAGGTCCTACGAGCAGTACTTC | CASSYGQGRSYEQYF | TRBD1 | TRBV6-8 | few | TRBJ2-7
TGTGCCAGCAGCTTCTCGGGACAGGCGAGGACTGAAGCTTTCTTT | CASSFSGQARTEAFF | TRBD1 | TRBV7-6 | few | TRBJ1-1
TGTGCCAGCAGCCCTAACGGGGGGGGGACAAGGACTGAAGCTTTCTTT | CASSPNGGGTRTEAFF | NA | TRBV7-6 | few | TRBJ1-1
TGTGCCAGTAGCACCGGGACTTTTGGTACTGAAAAACTGTTTTTT | CASSTGTFGTEKLFF | NA | TRBV19 | NA | TRBJ1-4
TGTGCCAGCCGGGTGGGGGATAACACAGATACGCAGTATTTT | CASRVGDNTDTQYF | NA | TRBV28 | few | TRBJ2-3
TGTGCCAGCAGTTACGATTTTGGACAGATCTATGGCTACACCTTC | CASSYDFGQIYGYTF | NA | TRBV6-6 | NA | TRBJ1-2
TGTGCCAGCAGCTTAGGAGGATACAACATTCAGTACTTC | CASSLGGYNIQYF | NA | TRBV7-2 | many | TRBJ2-4
TGTGCCAGTAGTTCATTCCTCTCCGGGACAGGGTCCTACGAGCAGTACTTC | CASSSFLSGTGSYEQYF | TRBD1 | TRBV19 | NA | TRBJ2-7
TGTGCCAGCAGCTCAGCTGGTAAGCAGTATTTT | CASSSAGKQYF | NA | TRBV9 | NA | TRBJ2-3
TGTGCCATCAGGGAATTTTACTATGGCTACACCTTC | CAIREFYYGYTF | NA | TRBV10-3 | NA | TRBJ1-2
TGTGCCAGCAGTAATCCCCCGAGCATTGAGCAGTTCTTC | CASSNPPSIEQFF | NA | TRBV28 | NA | TRBJ2-1
TGTGCCAGCAGCCAGGTCACCGGGGAGCTGTTTTTT | CASSQVTGELFF | NA | TRBV12-3/TRBV12-4 | few | TRBJ2-2
TGTGCCAGCAGTTACTACCCAGGGCCGGTCTCTGGAAACACCATATATTTT | CASSYYPGPVSGNTIYF | NA | TRBV6-6 | NA | TRBJ1-3
TGTGCCAGCAGCCCGGGACTAGCGGGAGGGGTGCAGTATTTT | CASSPGLAGGVQYF | TRBD2 | TRBV6-1 | NA | TRBJ2-3
TGTGCCAGCAGCTCAAACAACAGGGGGTCAAAAGCTTTCTTT | CASSSNNRGSKAFF | TRBD1 | TRBV11-2 | few | TRBJ1-1
TGTGCCAGCATAATGGGAGGAGGTAGTGCTGAAGCTTTCTTT | CASIMGGGSAEAFF | NA | TRBV27 | few | TRBJ1-1
TGTGCCAGCACCACAAAAAGCTATGGCTACACCTTC | CASTTKSYGYTF | NA | TRBV7-2 | few | TRBJ1-2
TGTGCCAGCAGTTTAAATACAGGGGGTAGTGGTGGAAGGCAGTACTTC | CASSLNTGGSGGRQYF | TRBD1 | TRBV28 | NA | TRBJ2-7
TGTGCCTGCTCCCGTGGTAGGGGCCCTAACACCGGGGAGCTGTTTTTT | CACSRGRGPNTGELFF | NA | TRBV28 | few | TRBJ2-2
TGCAGTGCTAGAGATGGGGGCTCTGGAAACACCATATATTTT | CSARDGGSGNTIYF | NA | TRBV20-1 | NA | TRBJ1-3
TGTGCCAGCAGTTTAGTTGAGGTCTCTGGGGCCAACGTCCTGACTTTC | CASSLVEVSGANVLTF | NA | TRBV12-3/TRBV12-4 | NA | TRBJ2-6
TGTGCCAGCTATGAGGGTCAGGGATACTATGGCTACACCTTC | CASYEGQGYYGYTF | NA | TRBV6-1 | NA | TRBJ1-2
TGTGCCAGCAGTTTACTGACGTCGGGCACTGAAGCTTTCTTT | CASSLLTSGTEAFF | NA | TRBV27 | NA | TRBJ1-1
TGTGCCAGCAGTCTAATGACAGGGAACAATCAGCCCCAGCATTTT | CASSLMTGNNQPQHF | TRBD1 | TRBV27 | NA | TRBJ1-5
TGTGCTAGCAGCTTGCCGTTGCTAGCGGGAGAGTCTGGGGCCAACGTCCTGACTTTC | CASSLPLLAGESGANVLTF | TRBD2 | TRBV7-7 | NA | TRBJ2-6
TGTGCCAGCAGTTCCCTCCGGGGGCGGGGCGGCACCTACAATGAGCAGTTCTTC | CASSSLRGRGGTYNEQFF | NA | TRBV27 | NA | TRBJ2-1
TGTGCCAGTAGTATGGGACAGGGCCTGAAAAACATTCAGTACTTC | CASSMGQGLKNIQYF | TRBD1 | TRBV19 | NA | TRBJ2-4
TGTGCCACCAGCAGAGATGGGGGGGGTAGCAATCAGCCCCAGCATTTT | CATSRDGGGSNQPQHF | NA | TRBV15 | NA | TRBJ1-5
TGTGCCAGCAGCTACCGGGGGGCAAGAGGGACCGGGGAGCTGTTTTTT | CASSYRGARGTGELFF | NA | TRBV7-9 | few | TRBJ2-2
TGTGCCAGCAGTTTTCAGGGGGTGAACTACGAGCAGTCCTTC | CASSFQGVNYEQSF | TRBD1 | TRBV12-3/TRBV12-4 | NA | TRBJ2-7
TGTGCCAGCAGCGTAACCCCCGAGACAGGGCTTTCCACAGATACGCAGTATTTT | CASSVTPETGLSTDTQYF | TRBD1 | TRBV9 | NA | TRBJ2-3
TGTGCCAGCGGGACAGGGGGCGAAACTGAAGCTTTCTTT | CASGTGGETEAFF | TRBD1 | TRBV28 | NA | TRBJ1-1
TGTGCCAGTAGTATTACGGGGGAAAACCGCTATGGCTACACCTTC | CASSITGENRYGYTF | NA | TRBV19 | few | TRBJ1-2
TGTGCCAGCAGCTTAACGGGGACTAGAGACGAGCAGTACTTC | CASSLTGTRDEQYF | TRBD2 | TRBV7-3 | few | TRBJ2-7
TGTGCCAGCAGCCCAAGCTCCTACAATGAGCAGTTCTTC | CASSPSSYNEQFF | NA | TRBV7-2 | many | TRBJ2-1